The present entry profiles one TCR beta chain with its context. The antigen is undetermined. These data originate in a study of OX40 agonist ivuxolimab in advanced cancers. Study information: Patients in dose escalation had liver, melanoma, kidney or head and neck cancers. A mean age of approximately 58 years, range about 20 to 90, was recorded, and under 85% were male.

The CDR3 is 12 amino acids. From germline, CDR1 is SGHTA and CDR2 FQGNSA. V dropped 3 bases and J dropped 4 bases, with 7 bases sitting between them. General study findings and limits: The study found among the lowest clonal expansion in partial responders at 0.1-3.0 mg/kg. The work left the antigen specificity of expanded peripheral T cells undetermined.

Generated by immunoSEQ multiplex PCR, the TCRdb table keeps only in-frame clones and is missing some. The table records some 34,000 clones, roughly 84% of them present only once. The sequence was obtained from an adult with an advanced solid tumor such as melanoma, head and neck, liver or kidney cancer. The chain recombines TRBV7-2 with TRBJ2-7; tentatively, D is TRBD2 (5 bases). The source material was CD4+ or CD8+ T cells sorted from blood, sampled in a trial of the OX40 agonist ivuxolimab. This chain's CDR3 is CASSLSGYEQYF. CDR3 nucleotide sequence: TGTGCCAGCAGCTTGTCGGGATACGAGCAGTACTTC.